The T cell receptor beta chain described here comes from a study of control samples from healthy donors and cancer patients. The CDR3 length is 14 residues. Between the trimmed V and J ends, which lost 0 bases and 3 bases, there was a span of 5 bases. Looked up from germline, CDR1 is WSHSY and CDR2 is SAAADI. Generated by immunoSEQ multiplex PCR, the TCRdb table keeps only in-frame clones and is missing some. The repertoire includes about 170,000 clones, around 93% of them detected once, and roughly 4.3% sits in the top ten. The sequenced sample was blood. V and J are TRBV10-2 and TRBJ1-4; D uncertain. The sequence came from a woman aged 55-70 years in good health. Here the CDR3 DNA reads TGCGCCAGCAGTGAGTCAAATTCTAATGAAAAACTGTTTTTT. Encoded protein: CASSESNSNEKLFF.